The 22 T cell receptor beta chains listed next were all sequenced from one sample in a study of cytomegalovirus exposure and HLA in healthy donors. The primer mix had 60 Vbeta and 13 Jbeta primers. Clones were read by immunoSEQ multiplex PCR, and TCRdb kept only the in-frame ones, dropping some. The table records about 100,000 clones, roughly 75% of them present only once. Sequencing used PBMCs. These receptors came from a man aged 25 to 40 in good health and CMV-seronegative.

J is TRBJ1-3 and V is TRBV19; 7 positions match TRBD1. This CDR3 spans 14 amino acids. Trimming removed 7 bases from V and 4 bases from J; junction bases left unmatched: 7. Germline V lookup: CDR1 LNHDA, CDR2 SQIVND (reference sequence). CDR3 nucleotide sequence: TGTGCCAGTAAGAACAGGGGTAAAGGAAACACCATATATTTT. Translating gives CASKNRGKGNTIYF.

The chain carries TRBV14 and TRBJ1-1; D call uncertain. CDR1 and CDR2 from the germline V gene are SGHDN and FVKESK. Deletions cut 3 bases from V and 0 bases from J, with 5 bases between. CDR3 length equals 13 residues. CDR3 nucleotide sequence: TGTGCCAGCAGCCAGTCTGTGAACACTGAAGCTTTCTTT. It yields the protein CASSQSVNTEAFF.

This clone was seen a few times. J is TRBJ2-5 and V is TRBV9, with 11 bases identical to TRBD1. This CDR3 spans 16 amino acids. The V gene end was trimmed by 4 bases and the J gene end by 0 bases; junction bases not matched to a gene: 5. CDR1 is SGDLS, CDR2 YYNGEE, per germline. The CDR3 bases are TGTGCCAGCAGCCTGAGGGACAGGGGGGACCAAGAGACCCAGTACTTC. Translated, it gives CASSLRDRGDQETQYF.

This clone has a handful of counts. CDR3 sequence reads: CATSPSGPGADEQYF. CDR3 sequence (DNA): TGTGCCACCAGCCCCTCCGGCCCAGGGGCGGACGAGCAGTACTTC. The genes are TRBV15 and TRBJ2-7, with D tentatively TRBD1 (6 bases). Germline V lookup: CDR1 LNHNV, CDR2 YYDKDF (reference sequence). This CDR3 region has 15 residues. Trimming removed 5 bases from V and 5 bases from J, with 19 bases in between.

The chain recombines TRBV5-1 with TRBJ2-3; 7 positions match TRBD1. CDR1 is SGHRS, CDR2 YFSETQ, per germline. V lost 1 base to trimming and J lost 5 bases; unmatched junction nucleotides: 4. CDR3 length: 14 residues. The CDR3, as DNA: TGCGCCAGCAGCTTGACAGGGGTGGGAGATACGCAGTATTTT. Translation gives CASSLTGVGDTQYF.

This chain links TRBV19 with TRBJ2-3, with TRBD2 matching 10 bases. CDR3 size: 17 residues. Unmatched junction bases numbered 10, after V lost 3 bases and J lost 4 bases. Germline V lookup: CDR1 LNHDA, CDR2 SQIVND (reference sequence). The CDR3 protein is CASSIGSSGSRADTQYF. CDR3 nucleotides: TGTGCCAGTAGTATTGGGTCTAGCGGGAGTAGGGCAGATACGCAGTATTTT.

Turning to this clone: The junction does not match germline at one end; this may be a read error. Other DNA sequences in the sample encode the same CDR3. The chain recombines TRBV19 with TRBJ1-1, with TRBD1 identical over 7 bases. The length of the CDR3 is 13 residues. CDR1 is LNHDA and CDR2 is SQIVND in the germline V gene (reference sequence). The CDR3 region has the DNA TGTGCCAGTAGTTTTACACAGGGGACTGAGGCTTTCTTT. The encoded protein is CASSFTQGTEAFF.

The chain employs TRBV11-2 and TRBJ2-7; D may be TRBD2 (5 bases). V lost 2 bases and J lost 3, with 17 bases in between. Germline V gives CDR1 SGHAT, CDR2 FQNNGV. The CDR3 runs to 16 residues. The CDR3, as DNA: TGTGCCAGCAGCTTACTTAAAAGACATAGCGTCTACGAGCAGTACTTC. Its protein product is CASSLLKRHSVYEQYF.

The chain uses TRBV18 and TRBJ1-5; no reliable D call. There are 14 residues in the CDR3. Trimming took off 6 bases at V and 3 bases at J, with 12 bases between the two ends. CDR1 and CDR2 from the germline V gene are KGHSH and LQKENI. The CDR3 bases are TGTGCCAGCTCGACGGCAGCGAACAATCAGCCCCAGCATTTT. Protein product: CASSTAANNQPQHF.

The chain is built from TRBV14 and TRBJ1-2, with 9 bases lining up with TRBD1. Germline V lookup: CDR1 SGHDN, CDR2 FVKESK. The CDR3 sequence is 14 residues long. The V gene end was trimmed by 6 bases and the J gene end by 1 base; junction bases not matched to a gene: 3. The CDR3 DNA reads TGTGCCAGCAGACGGACAGGGGATAACTATGGCTACACCTTC. It specifies CASRRTGDNYGYTF.

Concerning this clone: This sample also contains other DNA sequences that code for the same CDR3. The V call is TRBV5-8, the J call TRBJ2-7, with D perhaps TRBD1 (6 bases). CDR1 is SGHTS and CDR2 is YDEGEE in the germline V gene. V dropped 4 bases and J dropped 3 bases, with 17 bases sitting between them. This CDR3 comprises 15 residues. The CDR3 spells CASSTQPGVIYEQYF. The CDR3 bases are TGTGCCAGCAGCACTCAGCCAGGGGTCATCTACGAGCAGTACTTC.

This clone is a singleton in its sample. The chain couples TRBV27 to TRBJ2-4; 10 bases agree with TRBD1. Germline CDR1 is MNHEY and CDR2 is SMNVEV (reference sequence). The trim removed 6 bases at V and 1 base at J, leaving 6 bases unmatched. The CDR3 consists of 16 residues. The CDR3 sequence: CASRHRDRGAKNIQYF. The CDR3 bases are TGTGCCAGCAGACACCGGGACAGGGGTGCCAAAAACATTCAGTACTTC.

The V call is TRBV5-1, the J call TRBJ1-4; D unclear. Trimming shortened V by 1 base and J by 3 bases, and 4 bases separated the two germline ends. Germline V gives CDR1 SGHRS, CDR2 YFSETQ. The CDR3 runs 13 residues. CDR3 region: CASSLTANEKLFF. The CDR3, as DNA: TGCGCCAGCAGCTTGACAGCTAATGAAAAACTGTTTTTT.

The chain carries TRBV7-9 and TRBJ2-7; TRBD1 agrees at 7 bases. CDR3 length: 14 residues. Trimming took 7 bases from V and 0 from J; bases not matched to a gene: 6. The germline gives CDR1 SEHNR, CDR2 FQNEAQ (reference sequence). The CDR3 protein is CASNWGQSSYEQYF. CDR3 coding DNA: TGTGCCAGCAACTGGGGACAGAGCTCCTACGAGCAGTACTTC.

The chain employs TRBV5-4 and TRBJ1-1, with 7 bases fitting TRBD1. The CDR3 extends over 14 amino acids. Germline V lookup: CDR1 SGHNT, CDR2 YYREEE (reference sequence). The J segment lost 5 bases and the V segment lost 0 bases, leaving 4 bases of the junction unmatched. The CDR3 loop reads CASSLAPGGTEAFF. CDR3 sequence (DNA): TGTGCCAGCAGCTTGGCTCCAGGGGGGACTGAAGCTTTCTTT.

This chain links TRBV9 with TRBJ1-4, with a tentative D call TRBD1 (6 bases). This CDR3 has 16 residues. CDR1 SGDLS and CDR2 YYNGEE come from the germline V gene. Trimming left V 0 bases short and J 7 bases short, with 16 bases between. The CDR3 protein is CASSVVGKGESEKLFF. The CDR3 region has the DNA TGTGCCAGCAGCGTAGTCGGAAAGGGGGAGAGTGAAAAACTGTTTTTT.

The chain combines TRBV5-4 with TRBJ1-6; 10 bases map to TRBD1. V gave up 3 bases and J gave up 0 bases; unmatched junction bases: 9. Per the germline V gene, CDR1 is SGHNT and CDR2 is YYREEE (reference sequence). The CDR3 sequence is 19 residues long. This CDR3 reads CASSSGQGVESSYNSPLHF. The CDR3 region has the DNA TGTGCCAGCAGCTCAGGACAGGGGGTAGAGAGCTCCTATAATTCACCCCTCCACTTT.

This rearrangement joins TRBV7-9 to TRBJ2-3; D uncertain. Per the germline V gene, CDR1 is SEHNR and CDR2 is FQNEAQ (reference sequence). The CDR3 covers 18 residues. The ends were cut back, 2 bases at V and 2 bases at J, with 20 bases in the middle. CDR3 amino acids: CASSLLPLMSLYTDTQYF. DNA of the CDR3: TGTGCCAGCAGCTTATTACCCCTAATGAGCCTTTACACAGATACGCAGTATTTT.

This clone was seen once. The same CDR3 arises from other DNA sequences in this sample as well. The CDR3, as DNA: TGTGCCTGGAGTGTGGGAGGAGTTGGTGGGGAGACCCAGTACTTC. It encodes CAWSVGGVGGETQYF. The rearrangement uses TRBV30 and TRBJ2-5; TRBD2 might be the D (6 bases). The CDR3 extends over 15 amino acids. Trimming stripped 0 bases from V and 5 bases from J, with 16 bases between. CDR1 and CDR2 (germline): GTSNPN, SVGIG (reference sequence).

In DNA form, the CDR3 reads TGTGCCAGCAGTTTATACGGGACAGGGGGCCCTGAAGCTTTCTTT. Its translation is CASSLYGTGGPEAFF. The rearrangement joins TRBV27 to TRBJ1-1, with 12 nucleotides matching TRBD1. Germline values: CDR1 MNHEY, CDR2 SMNVEV (reference sequence). V trimming: 1 base; J trimming: 6 bases; junction bases outside the gene matches: 3. This CDR3 contains 15 residues.

In this sample, this clone turned up a few times. The gene calls are TRBV28 and TRBJ1-5; weak D call: TRBD1 (6 bases). The CDR3 is 15 amino acids. Per the germline V gene, CDR1 is MDHEN and CDR2 is SYDVKM. V was shortened by 7 bases and J by 6 bases, with 19 bases between the two germline ends. The CDR3 loop is CASTESSRGRQPQHF. For the CDR3, the DNA is TGTGCCAGCACCGAGAGTTCCAGGGGACGTCAGCCCCAGCATTTT.

This chain uses TRBV5-4 with TRBJ2-7; D gene ambiguous. This CDR3 is 13 amino acids long. Trimming removed 0 bases at V and 1 base at J, with 5 bases between. Germline values: CDR1 SGHNT, CDR2 YYREEE (reference sequence). The CDR3 nucleotides are TGTGCCAGCAGCTTGGGGCATTCCTACGAGCAGTACTTC. This encodes CASSLGHSYEQYF.